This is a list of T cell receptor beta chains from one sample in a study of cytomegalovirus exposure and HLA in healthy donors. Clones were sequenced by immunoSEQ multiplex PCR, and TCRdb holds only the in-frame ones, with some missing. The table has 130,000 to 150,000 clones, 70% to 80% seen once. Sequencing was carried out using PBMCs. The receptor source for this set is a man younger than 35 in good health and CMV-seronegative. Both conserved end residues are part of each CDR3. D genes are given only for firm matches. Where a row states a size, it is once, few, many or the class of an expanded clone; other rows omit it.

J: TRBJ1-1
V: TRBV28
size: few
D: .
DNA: TGTGCCAGCAGTTTCAGGATTGGGGAAGCTTTCTTT
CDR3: CASSFRIGEAFF

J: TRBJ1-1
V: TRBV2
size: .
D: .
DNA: TGTGCCAGTTCACAGGCAATGAACACTGAAGCTTTCTTT
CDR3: CASSQAMNTEAFF

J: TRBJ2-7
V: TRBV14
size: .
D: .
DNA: TGTGCCAGCAGTTACACTACGTCCTCCTACGAGCAGTACTTC
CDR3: CASSYTTSSYEQYF

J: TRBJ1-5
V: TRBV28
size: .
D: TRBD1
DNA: TGTGCCAGCAGCAACAGGGGTAATCAGCCCCAGCATTTT
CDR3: CASSNRGNQPQHF

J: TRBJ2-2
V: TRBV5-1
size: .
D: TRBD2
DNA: TGCGCCAGCAGAGAGGGCGGGAGGGCCAGTCTCGGGGAGCTGTTTTTT
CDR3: CASREGGRASLGELFF

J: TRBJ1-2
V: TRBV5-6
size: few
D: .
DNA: TGTGCCAGCAGCAGCGGGACCTATGGCTACACCTTC
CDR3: CASSSGTYGYTF

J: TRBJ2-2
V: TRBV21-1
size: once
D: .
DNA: TGTGCCAGCAGCGCCGGGACTAGCGGGAGCCCCGGGGAGCTGTTTTTT
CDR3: CASSAGTSGSPGELFF

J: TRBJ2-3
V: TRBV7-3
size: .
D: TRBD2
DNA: TGTGCCAGCAGCTTAAATCCTAGCGGTATGAGCACAGATACGCAGTATTTT
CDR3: CASSLNPSGMSTDTQYF

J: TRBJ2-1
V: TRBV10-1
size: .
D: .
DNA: TGCGCCAGCAGTGAGGGAGTGGGAGAGGTATCAAATGAGCAGTTCTTC
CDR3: CASSEGVGEVSNEQFF

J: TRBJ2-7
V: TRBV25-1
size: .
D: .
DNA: TGTGCCAGCAGTGAATTAGCCGACTACGAGCAGTACTTC
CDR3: CASSELADYEQYF

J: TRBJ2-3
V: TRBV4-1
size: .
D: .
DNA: TGCGCCAGCAGCCAGCAGGGTAGCACAGATACGCAGTATTTT
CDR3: CASSQQGSTDTQYF

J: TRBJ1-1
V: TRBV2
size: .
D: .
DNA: TGTGCCAGTGAGTACGATACTGAAGCTTTCTTT
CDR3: CASEYDTEAFF

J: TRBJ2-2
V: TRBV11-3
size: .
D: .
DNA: TGTGCCAGCAGCTTGTGGCGGAGCACCGGGGAGCTGTTTTTT
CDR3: CASSLWRSTGELFF

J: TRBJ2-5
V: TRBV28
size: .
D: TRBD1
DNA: TGTGCCAGCAGTTCCTTGGACAGGCATCTACTCGATTTGCGGGAGACCCAGTACTTC
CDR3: CASSSLDRHLLDLRETQYF

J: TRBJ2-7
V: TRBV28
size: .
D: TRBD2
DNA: TGTGCCAGCAGTTTATTGGGCGGGGGGACAAGCGACGAGCAGTACTTC
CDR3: CASSLLGGGTSDEQYF

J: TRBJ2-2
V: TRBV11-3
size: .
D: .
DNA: TGTGCCAGCAGCACAGGGACATGGGGAATGAACACCGGGGAGCTGTTTTTT
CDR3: CASSTGTWGMNTGELFF

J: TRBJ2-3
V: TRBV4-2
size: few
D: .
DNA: TGTGCCAGCAGCCAAGGGTTGAGCAGCGGGTTCTTCACAGATACGCAGTATTTT
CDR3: CASSQGLSSGFFTDTQYF

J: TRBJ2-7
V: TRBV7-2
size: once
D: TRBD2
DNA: TGTGCCAGCAGCTGGACTAGCGGCTCGGGGGAGCAGTACTTC
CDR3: CASSWTSGSGEQYF